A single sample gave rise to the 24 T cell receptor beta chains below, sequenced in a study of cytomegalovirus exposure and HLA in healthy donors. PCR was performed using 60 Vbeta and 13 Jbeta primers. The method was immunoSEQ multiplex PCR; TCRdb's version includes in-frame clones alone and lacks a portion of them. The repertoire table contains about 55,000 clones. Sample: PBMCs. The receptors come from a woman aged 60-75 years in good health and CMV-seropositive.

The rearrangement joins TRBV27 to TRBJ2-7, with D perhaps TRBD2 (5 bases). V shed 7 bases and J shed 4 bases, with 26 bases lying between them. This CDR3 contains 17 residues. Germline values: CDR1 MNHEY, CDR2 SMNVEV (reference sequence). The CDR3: CASKDLGTGKGAYEQYF. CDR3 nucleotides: TGTGCCAGCAAAGATCTGGGAACCGGGAAAGGAGCTTACGAGCAGTACTTC.

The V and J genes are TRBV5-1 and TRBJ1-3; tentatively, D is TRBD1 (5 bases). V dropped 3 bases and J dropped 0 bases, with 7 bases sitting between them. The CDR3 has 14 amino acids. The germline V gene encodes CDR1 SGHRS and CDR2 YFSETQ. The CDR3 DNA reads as TGCGCCAGCAGCTCCGACAGCTCTGGAAACACCATATATTTT. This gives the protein CASSSDSSGNTIYF.

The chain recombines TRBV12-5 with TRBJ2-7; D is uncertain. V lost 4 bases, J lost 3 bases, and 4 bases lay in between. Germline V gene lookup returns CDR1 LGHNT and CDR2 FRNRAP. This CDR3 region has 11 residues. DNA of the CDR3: TGTGCTAGTGGTTCCTTCTACGAGCAGTACTTC. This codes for CASGSFYEQYF.

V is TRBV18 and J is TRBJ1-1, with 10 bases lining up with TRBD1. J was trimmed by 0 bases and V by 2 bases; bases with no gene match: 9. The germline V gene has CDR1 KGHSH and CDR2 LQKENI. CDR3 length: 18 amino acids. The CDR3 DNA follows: TGTGCCAGCTCACCAGTAATCGGGACAGGGGCCCTGAACACTGAAGCTTTCTTT. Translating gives CASSPVIGTGALNTEAFF.

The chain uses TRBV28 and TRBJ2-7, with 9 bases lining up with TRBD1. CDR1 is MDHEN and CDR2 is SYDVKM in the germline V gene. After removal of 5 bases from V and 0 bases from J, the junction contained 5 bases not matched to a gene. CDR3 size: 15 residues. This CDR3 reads CASSSGQGNSYEQYF. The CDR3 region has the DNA TGTGCCAGCAGTAGTGGACAGGGGAACTCCTACGAGCAGTACTTC.

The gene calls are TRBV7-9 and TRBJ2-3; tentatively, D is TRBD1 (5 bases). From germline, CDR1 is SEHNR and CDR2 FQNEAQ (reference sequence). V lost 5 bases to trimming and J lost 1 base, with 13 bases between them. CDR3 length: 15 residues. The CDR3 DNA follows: TGTGCCAGCAGCAAGACAGAACTCCGCACAGATACGCAGTATTTT. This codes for CASSKTELRTDTQYF.

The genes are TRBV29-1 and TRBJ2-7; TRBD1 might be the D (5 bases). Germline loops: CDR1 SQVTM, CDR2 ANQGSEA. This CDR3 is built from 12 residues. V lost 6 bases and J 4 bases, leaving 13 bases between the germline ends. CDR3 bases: TGCAGCGTCAAGACCCAGGGATACGAGCAGTACTTC. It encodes CSVKTQGYEQYF.

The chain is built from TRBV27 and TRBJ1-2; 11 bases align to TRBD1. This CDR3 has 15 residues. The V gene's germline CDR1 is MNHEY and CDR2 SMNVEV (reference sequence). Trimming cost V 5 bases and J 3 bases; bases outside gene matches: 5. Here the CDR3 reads CASSTWTGGDYGYTF. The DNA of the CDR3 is TGTGCCAGCAGTACCTGGACAGGGGGCGACTATGGCTACACCTTC.

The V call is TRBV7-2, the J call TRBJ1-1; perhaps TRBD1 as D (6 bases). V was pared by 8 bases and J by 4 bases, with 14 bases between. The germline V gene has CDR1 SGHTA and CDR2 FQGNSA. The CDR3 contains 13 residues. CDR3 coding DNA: TGTGCCAGCCTCTCCACAGGGAGCACTGAAGCTTTCTTT. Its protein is CASLSTGSTEAFF. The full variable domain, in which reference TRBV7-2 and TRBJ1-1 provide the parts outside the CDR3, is GAGVSQSPSNKVTEKGKDVELRCDPISGHTALYWYRQSLGQGLEFLIYFQGNSAPDKSGLPSDRFSAERTGGSVSTLTIQRTQQEDSAVYLCASLSTGSTEAFFGQGTRLTVV.

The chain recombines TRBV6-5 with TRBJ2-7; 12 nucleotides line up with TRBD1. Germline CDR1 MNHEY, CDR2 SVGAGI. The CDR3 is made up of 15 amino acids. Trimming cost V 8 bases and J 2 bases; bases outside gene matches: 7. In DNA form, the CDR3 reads TGTGCCAGCGGATACCGGGACAGGGGGCCCTACGAGCAGTACTTC. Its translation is CASGYRDRGPYEQYF.

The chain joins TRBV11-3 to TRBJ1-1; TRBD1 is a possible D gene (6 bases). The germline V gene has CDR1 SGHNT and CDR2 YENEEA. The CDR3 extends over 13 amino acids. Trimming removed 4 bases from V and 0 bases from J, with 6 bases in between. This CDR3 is CASSWTVNTEAFF. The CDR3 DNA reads TGTGCCAGCAGCTGGACAGTGAACACTGAAGCTTTCTTT.

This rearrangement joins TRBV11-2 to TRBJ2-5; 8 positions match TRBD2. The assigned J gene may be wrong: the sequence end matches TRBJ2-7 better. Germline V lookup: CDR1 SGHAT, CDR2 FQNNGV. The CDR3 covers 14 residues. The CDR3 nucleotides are TGTGCCAGCAGTCCGGGACTAGGGGTCGGCGAGCAGTACTTC. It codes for CASSPGLGVGEQYF.

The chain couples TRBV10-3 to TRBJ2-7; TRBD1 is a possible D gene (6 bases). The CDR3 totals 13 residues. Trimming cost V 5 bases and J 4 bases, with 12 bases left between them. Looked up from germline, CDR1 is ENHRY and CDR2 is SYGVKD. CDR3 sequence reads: CAISNREGYEQYF. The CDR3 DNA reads TGTGCCATCAGTAACAGGGAAGGGTACGAGCAGTACTTC.

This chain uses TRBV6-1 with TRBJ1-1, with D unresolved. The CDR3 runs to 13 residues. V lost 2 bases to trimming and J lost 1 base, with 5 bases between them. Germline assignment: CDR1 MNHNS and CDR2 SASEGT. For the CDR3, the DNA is TGTGCCAGCAGTGAAACTACGAACACTGAAGCTTTCTTT. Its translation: CASSETTNTEAFF.

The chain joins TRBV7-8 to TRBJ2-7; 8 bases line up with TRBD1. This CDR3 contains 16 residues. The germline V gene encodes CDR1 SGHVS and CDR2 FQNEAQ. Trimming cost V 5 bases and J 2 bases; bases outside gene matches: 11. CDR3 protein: CASSAPGQGTTYEQYF. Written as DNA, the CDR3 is TGTGCCAGCAGCGCACCTGGACAGGGTACCACCTACGAGCAGTACTTC.

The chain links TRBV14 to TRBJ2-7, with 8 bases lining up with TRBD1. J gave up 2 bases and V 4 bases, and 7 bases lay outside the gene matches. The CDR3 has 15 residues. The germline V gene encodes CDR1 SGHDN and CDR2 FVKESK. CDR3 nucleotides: TGTGCCAGCAGCCGATCCGGGACAGGTCCCTACGAGCAGTACTTC. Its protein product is CASSRSGTGPYEQYF.

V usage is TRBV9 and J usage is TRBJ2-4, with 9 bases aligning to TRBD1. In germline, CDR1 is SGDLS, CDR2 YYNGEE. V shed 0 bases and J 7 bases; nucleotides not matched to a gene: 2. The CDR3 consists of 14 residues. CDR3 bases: TGTGCCAGCAGCGTAGGAGGGACAGGGAACATTCAGTACTTC. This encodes CASSVGGTGNIQYF.

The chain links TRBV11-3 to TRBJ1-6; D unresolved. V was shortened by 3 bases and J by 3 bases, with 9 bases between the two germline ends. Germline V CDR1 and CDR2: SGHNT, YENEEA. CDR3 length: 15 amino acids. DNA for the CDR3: TGTGCCAGCAGCTTTTCACAGAGCTATAATTCACCCCTCCACTTT. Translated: CASSFSQSYNSPLHF. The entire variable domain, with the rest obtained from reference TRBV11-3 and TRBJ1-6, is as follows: EAGVVQSPRYKIIEKKQPVAFWCNPISGHNTLYWYLQNLGQGPELLIRYENEEAVDDSQLPKDRFSAERLKGVDSTLKIQPAELGDSAVYLCASSFSQSYNSPLHFGNGTRLTVT.

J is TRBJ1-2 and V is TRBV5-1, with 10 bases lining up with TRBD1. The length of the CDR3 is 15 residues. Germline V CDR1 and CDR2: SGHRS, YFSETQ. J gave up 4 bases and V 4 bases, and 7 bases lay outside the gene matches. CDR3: CASSPSGTGVYGYTF. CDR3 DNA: TGCGCCAGCAGCCCCTCCGGGACAGGGGTCTATGGCTACACCTTC.

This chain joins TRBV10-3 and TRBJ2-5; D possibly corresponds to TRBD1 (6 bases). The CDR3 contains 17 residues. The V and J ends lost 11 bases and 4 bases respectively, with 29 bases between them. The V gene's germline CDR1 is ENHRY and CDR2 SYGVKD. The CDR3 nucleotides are TGTGCCGTCTCTCCGCTGGCAGGGGTTGCATCGGTAGAGACCCAGTACTTC. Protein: CAVSPLAGVASVETQYF.

CDR3: CASSRESSGGYEQYF. DNA of the CDR3: TGTGCCAGCAGTCGGGAGTCTAGCGGGGGTTACGAGCAGTACTTC. The V and J genes are TRBV6-5 and TRBJ2-7; 10 bases line up with TRBD2. Unmatched junction bases numbered 8, after V lost 5 bases and J lost 4 bases. CDR1 is MNHEY and CDR2 is SVGAGI in the germline V gene. The CDR3 is 15 residues long.

The CDR3 sequence is CASSEGDRAGTEAFF. CDR3 nucleotide sequence: TGTGCCAGCAGTGAAGGAGACAGGGCGGGAACTGAAGCTTTCTTT. This chain links TRBV6-1 with TRBJ1-1; 7 bases agree with TRBD1. Losses at the gene ends were 1 base for V and 5 bases for J; bases not matched to a gene: 7. Germline V gene sequence: CDR1 MNHNS, CDR2 SASEGT. CDR3 length: 15 residues.

Here the CDR3 reads CASSLDLQGRVPYGYTF. The CDR3 nucleotides are TGTGCCAGCAGCTTGGACCTTCAGGGGAGGGTCCCTTATGGCTACACCTTC. The V gene is TRBV5-4, the J gene TRBJ1-2; D might be TRBD1 (6 bases). The ends were cut back, 0 bases at V and 5 bases at J, with 20 bases in the middle. This CDR3 comprises 17 residues. CDR1 is SGHNT, CDR2 YYREEE, per germline (reference sequence).

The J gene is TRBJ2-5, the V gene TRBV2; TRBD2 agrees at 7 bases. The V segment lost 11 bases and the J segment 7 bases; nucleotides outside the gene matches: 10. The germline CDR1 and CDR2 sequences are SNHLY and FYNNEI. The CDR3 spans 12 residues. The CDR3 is CAFSSGETTQYF. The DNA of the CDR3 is TGTGCCTTTTCGAGCGGGGAGACGACCCAGTACTTC. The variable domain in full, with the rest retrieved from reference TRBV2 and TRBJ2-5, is EPEVTQTPSHQVTQMGQEVILRCVPISNHLYFYWYRQILGQKVEFLVSFYNNEISEKSEIFDDQFSVERPDGSNFTLKIRSTKLEDSAMYFCAFSSGETTQYFGPGTRLLVL.